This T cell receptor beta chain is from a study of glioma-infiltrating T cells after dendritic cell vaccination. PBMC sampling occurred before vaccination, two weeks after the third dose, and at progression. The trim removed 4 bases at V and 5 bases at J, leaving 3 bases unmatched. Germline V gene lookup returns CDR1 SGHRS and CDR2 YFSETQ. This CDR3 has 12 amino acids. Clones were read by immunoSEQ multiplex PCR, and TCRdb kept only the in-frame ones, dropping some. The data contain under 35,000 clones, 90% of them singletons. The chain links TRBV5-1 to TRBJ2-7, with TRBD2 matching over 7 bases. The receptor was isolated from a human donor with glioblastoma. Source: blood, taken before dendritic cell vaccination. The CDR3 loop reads CASSTRGDEQYF. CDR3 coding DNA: TGCGCCAGCAGCACCCGGGGGGACGAGCAGTACTTC.